A selection of T cell receptor beta chains follows, all from one sample in a study of blood T cell repertoires in COVID-19. Method: immunoSEQ multiplex PCR; TCRdb's copy keeps in-frame clones and lacks some. The repertoire includes 20,000 to 30,000 clones, roughly nine tenths of them detected once, and 4% to 6% sits in the top ten. Material for sequencing was peripheral blood. These receptors came from a man aged 50 to 60 with active COVID-19. Each CDR3 is given with its conserved first and last residue. A D gene is named only where the DNA matches it firmly. Where a row states a size, it is once, few, many or the class of an expanded clone; other rows omit it.

-	TRBJ2-1	TRBV21-1	-	TGTGCCAGCAGCAAACTTTCCCTATTACAGCTCTCCTACAATGAGCAGTTCTTC	CASSKLSLLQLSYNEQFF
-	TRBJ2-3	TRBV7-2	TRBD2	TGTGCCAGCAGCTTGAATACGGGAGGAGTCGGAGATACGCAGTATTTT	CASSLNTGGVGDTQYF
-	TRBJ2-1	TRBV11-3	TRBD2	TGTGCCAGCAGTGCTAGCGGGGGGAAAGATGAGCAGTTCTTC	CASSASGGKDEQFF
-	TRBJ2-3	TRBV6-2/TRBV6-3	-	-	CASSTSVTDTQYF
-	TRBJ1-2	TRBV11-2	TRBD1	TGTGCCAGCAGCCTCGACAGGGACCGTGGCTACACCTTC	CASSLDRDRGYTF
-	TRBJ2-3	TRBV12-2	-	TGTGCAAGTCGCCCACCCGGTTCGGGAAGGACAGATACGCAGTATTTT	CASRPPGSGRTDTQYF
-	TRBJ1-2	TRBV7-3	-	TGTGCCAGCAGCTCGGGTCGAGAATCATATGGCTACACCTTC	CASSSGRESYGYTF
-	TRBJ2-3	TRBV12-5	TRBD2	TGTGCTAGTGGTTTGGGCCTCGATAGGATTAGCGGGGGGGCAACAGATACGCAGTATTTT	CASGLGLDRISGGATDTQYF
-	TRBJ2-7	TRBV7-2	TRBD1	TGTGCCAGCAGCCCGCGGGACAGGGTCTACGAGCAGTACTTC	CASSPRDRVYEQYF
-	TRBJ2-4	TRBV24-1	TRBD2	TGTGCCACCAGTCCTAGCGGGAGTTCCAAAAACATTCAGTACTTC	CATSPSGSSKNIQYF
once	TRBJ2-3	TRBV7-6	TRBD2	TGTGCCAGCAGCTTAGCCACTAGCGAAGGCACAGATACGCAGTATTTT	CASSLATSEGTDTQYF
-	TRBJ2-7	TRBV9	-	TGTGCCAGCAGCGCGGCCTTGTGGCCAGGCCCCTCCGAGCAGTACTTC	CASSAALWPGPSEQYF
-	TRBJ2-1	TRBV11-1	-	TGTGCCAGCAGCTTATTATTTGACAATGAGCAGTTCTTC	CASSLLFDNEQFF
few	TRBJ1-5	TRBV2	TRBD1	TGTGCCAGCAGAGCACAGGGGGGAGGTCAGCCCCAGCATTTT	CASRAQGGGQPQHF
-	TRBJ1-6	TRBV9	-	TGTGCCAGCAACACAGGGCAGTCCTATAATTCACCCCTCCACTTT	CASNTGQSYNSPLHF
-	TRBJ2-2	TRBV7-3	-	TGTGCCAGCAGCTACGCGGAGAGGAACACCGGGGAGCTGTTTTTT	CASSYAERNTGELFF
-	TRBJ1-1	TRBV2	-	TGTGCCAGCAGTGAGCCCGAGGGGAACACTGAAGCTTTCTTT	CASSEPEGNTEAFF
-	TRBJ1-1	TRBV2	TRBD1	TGTGCCAGCAGTGATTCCGGGACAGCCTGGGGTGAAGCTTTCTTT	CASSDSGTAWGEAFF
-	TRBJ2-3	TRBV9	TRBD2	TGTGCCAGCAGCCCCCAGGGAGGGGCCACAGATACGCAGTATTTT	CASSPQGGATDTQYF
-	TRBJ1-2	TRBV25-1	TRBD1	TGTGCCAGCAGTGAACAGGGGGCCAACTATGGCTACACCTTC	CASSEQGANYGYTF
-	TRBJ2-2	TRBV7-2	-	TGTGCCAGCAGCTACCTTTCGACAGCCACCGGGGAGCTGTTTTTT	CASSYLSTATGELFF
-	TRBJ2-1	TRBV6-4	TRBD2	TGTGCCAGCAGTGACGAGCGGGAGCACAATGAGCAGTTCTTC	CASSDEREHNEQFF
-	TRBJ1-1	TRBV18	TRBD1	TGTGCCAGCTCACCGGGACAGGGGAACACTGAAGCTTTCTTT	CASSPGQGNTEAFF
-	TRBJ2-1	TRBV5-1	-	TGCGCCAGCAGCTTGGTCGGGACAAATTACAATGAGCAGTTCTTC	CASSLVGTNYNEQFF
-	TRBJ2-5	TRBV7-2	-	TGTGCCAGCAGCCTACAGAGGGGGCAAGAGACCCAGTACTTC	CASSLQRGQETQYF
-	TRBJ2-1	TRBV7-2	TRBD2	TGTGCCAGCAGCTTAGAAGGGACTACTAACAATGAGCAGTTCTTC	CASSLEGTTNNEQFF
-	TRBJ2-1	TRBV5-1	-	TGCGCCAGCAGCTCCAGCGGGACAGGAAAAAACAATGAGCAGTTCTTC	CASSSSGTGKNNEQFF
-	TRBJ2-7	TRBV27	TRBD1	TGTGCCAGCAGTTTGTGGACAGGGGCCTACGAGCAGTACTTC	CASSLWTGAYEQYF
few	TRBJ2-5	TRBV5-1	-	TGCGCCAGCAGCTTGAGCTCCGCCGTAGAGACCCAGTACTTC	CASSLSSAVETQYF
once	TRBJ1-2	TRBV27	TRBD1	TGTGCCAGCAGTTCAATACCGACAGGGGTAGTCGGGGGCTACACCTTC	CASSSIPTGVVGGYTF
-	TRBJ1-1	TRBV7-3	-	TGTGCCAGCAGCTTAGCAGGGTTACCTGAAGCTTTCTTT	CASSLAGLPEAFF
-	TRBJ1-1	TRBV29-1	TRBD1	TGCAGCGTGCCCCGTGAGGGGGCTGCTTTCTTT	CSVPREGAAFF
-	TRBJ2-2	TRBV19	-	TGTGCCAGTAGTATCAGGTCCCCGCGTGGGGGGGAGCTGTTTTTT	CASSIRSPRGGELFF
few	TRBJ2-2	TRBV2	-	TGTGCCAGCAATCAGCGCGGGGGCGGGACCGGGGAGCTGTTTTTT	CASNQRGGGTGELFF
-	TRBJ2-1	TRBV5-4	TRBD2	TGTGCCAGCAGCCGGGGGGGTAGTGAGCAGTTCTTC	CASSRGGSEQFF
-	TRBJ2-5	TRBV19	-	TGTGCCAGTAGCGGGGGAGAGACCCAGTACTTC	CASSGGETQYF
-	TRBJ2-5	TRBV18	-	TGTGCCAGCTCACCACCCGCGGAGCGCCAAGAGACCCAGTACTTC	CASSPPAERQETQYF
once	TRBJ2-1	TRBV7-9	-	TGTGCCAGCAGCTTCTCCATCGGTGAGCAGTTCTTC	CASSFSIGEQFF
-	TRBJ1-2	TRBV5-1	-	TGCGCCAGCAGCTGGAGGAGTGGGGTCGGGAGTGGCTACACCTTC	CASSWRSGVGSGYTF
-	TRBJ2-4	TRBV28	TRBD1	TGTGCCAGCCGATGGGACAGAGGGCCAGGGAACATTCAGTACTTC	CASRWDRGPGNIQYF
-	TRBJ1-2	TRBV5-4	-	TGTGCCAGCAGCCCCACCCGATCGCCGAACAGGGACTATGGCTACACCTTC	CASSPTRSPNRDYGYTF
-	TRBJ2-1	TRBV28	TRBD2	TGTGCCAGCAGTACGCGGACTAGCGGGAGACTGTACAATGAGCAGTTCTTC	CASSTRTSGRLYNEQFF
-	TRBJ2-2	TRBV27	TRBD2	TGTGCCAGCAGTTTATATGTCGGACTAGCGGGAGGCCCGAACACCGGGGAGCTGTTTTTT	CASSLYVGLAGGPNTGELFF
large	TRBJ2-6	TRBV6-4	-	TGTGCCAGCAGCGAGGGCTCTGGGGCCAACGTCCTGACTTTC	CASSEGSGANVLTF
-	TRBJ2-7	TRBV6-2/TRBV6-3	TRBD1	TGTGCCAGCAGTTACCGGACAGGGGGGTTTTCCGAGCAGTACTTC	CASSYRTGGFSEQYF
-	TRBJ1-1	TRBV7-3	TRBD1	TGTGCCAGCAGCAAATCAGGGGGTGCGAACACTGAAGCTTTCTTT	CASSKSGGANTEAFF
-	TRBJ2-3	TRBV5-4	-	TGTGCCAGCAGCTTTAAGGGGATGGATACGCAGTATTTT	CASSFKGMDTQYF
-	TRBJ2-3	TRBV19	TRBD2	TGTGCCAGTAGTATAACGACTAGCGGGGGGCAGTATTTT	CASSITTSGGQYF